This entry lists 29 T cell receptor beta chains sequenced from one sample in a study of regulatory T cells in long-lasting Graves disease. As to time point: newly diagnosed GD, antithyroid drugs for less than 3 months. PBMC-extracted RNA yielded the TCR library. With iRepertoire HTBI primers and Arm-PCR of CDR3 regions, TCR beta libraries were built. TCRdb fed the multiplex PCR reads into MiXCR, producing one record per CDR3 protein. The sample consists of about 430,000 distinct CDR3 sequences, around 16% of them appearing once. The same sample was also studied in work on T cells in Graves' hyperthyroidism and ophthalmopathy.

The sequences come from peripheral blood mononuclear cells (PBMCs), collected at new diagnosis, from a patient treated with antithyroid drugs. The receptors here all came from a woman between 35 and 50 years old with Graves disease.

This clonotype has more than one count but fewer than ten. DNA of the CDR3: TGCGCCAGCAGCCAAGCCCGGGGCGGATCCTACGAGCAGTACTTC. Protein: CASSQARGGSYEQYF. V and J are TRBV4-1 and TRBJ2-7; tentatively, D is TRBD1 or TRBD2 (5 bases each). From germline, CDR1 is MGHRA and CDR2 YSYEKL. The CDR3 sequence is 15 residues long. With 1 base removed from V and 1 base from J, the gap between germline ends came to 11 bases.

The rearrangement uses TRBV6-5 and TRBJ2-6, with TRBD1 as a possible D gene (6 bases). Germline values: CDR1 MNHEY, CDR2 SVGAGI. The ends were cut back, 4 bases at V and 4 bases at J, with 11 bases in the middle. The CDR3 sequence is 15 residues long. The CDR3: CASSFTGTGANVLTF. CDR3 bases: TGTGCCAGCAGTTTCACAGGGACCGGGGCCAACGTCCTGACTTTC.

The V and J genes are TRBV13 and TRBJ2-3, with D hard to call. CDR3 length: 13 amino acids. V was shortened by 0 bases and J by 14 bases, with 15 bases between the two germline ends. Germline values: CDR1 PRHDT, CDR2 FYEKMQ (reference sequence). The CDR3 nucleotides read TGTGCCAGCAGCTTAGGTGGCCGTCCCCCGTGGTATTTT. The encoded protein is CASSLGGRPPWYF.

The chain couples TRBV13 to TRBJ1-1, with D perhaps matching TRBD1 (6 bases). This CDR3 is 22 amino acids long. The V gene lost 2 bases and the J gene lost 0 bases, with 31 bases spanning the gap. Germline V gene sequence: CDR1 PRHDT, CDR2 FYEKMQ (reference sequence). CDR3 sequence: CASSLRVLTAGAKRGMNTEAFF. Written as DNA, the CDR3 is TGTGCCAGCAGCTTAAGGGTGCTTACGGCAGGGGCCAAACGTGGGATGAACACTGAAGCTTTCTTT.

This clonotype was counted at least ten times. The rearrangement joins TRBV30 to TRBJ1-6; D remains unclear. V lost 4 bases, J lost 3 bases, and 7 bases lay in between. The CDR3 extends over 13 amino acids. In germline, CDR1 is GTSNPN, CDR2 SVGIG (reference sequence). The DNA of the CDR3 is TGTGCCTGGATGCAGCACTATAATTCACCCCTCCACTTT. It encodes CAWMQHYNSPLHF.

This clonotype was observed at least ten times. V is TRBV20-1 and J is TRBJ1-5, with D perhaps matching TRBD1 (6 bases). The CDR3 totals 15 residues. V was cut by 1 base and J by 1 base, with 11 bases left in between. Germline-derived CDR1 and CDR2 are DFQATT and SNEGSKA (reference sequence). The CDR3 bases are TGCAGTGCTAGAGTGGCAGGGGTAAGCAATCAGCCCCAGCATTTT. This gives the protein CSARVAGVSNQPQHF.

At least ten counts were recorded for this clonotype. The chain combines TRBV6-2 or TRBV6-3 with TRBJ1-6; D not resolved. Germline V gives CDR1 MNHEY, CDR2 SVGEGT. V shed 6 bases and J shed 1 base, with 13 bases lying between them. CDR3 size: 16 residues. The CDR3 protein is CASSARYPSYNSPLHF. The CDR3, as DNA: TGTGCCAGCAGCGCCCGTTACCCGTCCTATAATTCACCCCTCCACTTT.

The CDR3 loop reads CASSRLGGMNTEAFF. The CDR3 nucleotides are TGTGCCAGCAGCCGCCTCGGGGGAATGAACACTGAAGCTTTCTTT. The V gene is TRBV7-8, the J gene TRBJ1-1, with D perhaps TRBD1 (5 bases). CDR1 is SGHVS and CDR2 is FQNEAQ in the germline V gene. V lost 5 bases and J lost 0, with 13 bases in between. The CDR3 length is 15 residues.

This clonotype was observed many times. V is TRBV24-1 and J is TRBJ2-1; 11 bases match TRBD2. Looked up from germline, CDR1 is KGHDR and CDR2 is SFDVKD. The CDR3 contains 16 residues. The V gene end was trimmed by 4 bases and the J gene end by 0 bases; junction bases not matched to a gene: 1. DNA for the CDR3: TGTGCCACCAGTGACACTAGCGGGAGCTCCTACAATGAGCAGTTCTTC. It specifies CATSDTSGSSYNEQFF.

This clonotype has just one count. The CDR3 DNA sequence: TGCAGTGCTAGAGCGACTAGCGGGCCGAATGAGCAGTTCTTC. Encoded protein: CSARATSGPNEQFF. The chain has TRBV20-1 and TRBJ2-1; 10 bases align to TRBD2. CDR1 is DFQATT and CDR2 is SNEGSKA in the germline V gene (reference sequence). This CDR3 spans 14 amino acids. J gave up 7 bases and V 1 base, and 4 bases lay outside the gene matches.

To note about this clonotype: Since a much larger clone is just one base distant, this may be a read error. The V gene is TRBV6-2 or TRBV6-3, the J gene TRBJ2-4; D is uncertain. This CDR3 has 14 amino acids. Germline V lookup: CDR1 MNHEY, CDR2 SVGEGT. The DNA of the CDR3 is TGTGCCAGCAGTGATTGGGTGGCCAAAGACATTCAGTACTTC. Translating it yields CASSDWVAKDIQYF.

This clonotype has ten or more counts. The chain employs TRBV18 and TRBJ2-3; D is unresolved. Germline V CDR1 and CDR2: KGHSH, LQKENI. V was pared by 2 bases and J by 7 bases, with 10 bases between. The length of the CDR3 is 13 residues. The CDR3 spells CASSPEGWHTQYF. In DNA form, the CDR3 reads TGTGCCAGCTCACCAGAAGGGTGGCATACGCAGTATTTT.

J is TRBJ1-2 and V is TRBV6-5, with D possibly TRBD1 on 6 matching bases. The germline CDR1 and CDR2 sequences are MNHEY and SVGAGI. V shed 3 bases and J shed 5 bases, with 13 bases lying between them. The CDR3 has 14 residues. CDR3 sequence: CASSYGGAGYGYTF. CDR3 DNA sequence: TGTGCCAGCAGTTATGGGGGCGCCGGATATGGCTACACCTTC.

There are many counts of this clonotype. V gene TRBV12-3 or TRBV12-4 combines with J gene TRBJ1-1; D unresolved. V shed 9 bases and J shed 5 bases, with 7 bases lying between them. The CDR3 has 10 amino acids. CDR3 coding DNA: TGTGCCAGTCTTGGTACTGAAGCTTTCTTT. This codes for CASLGTEAFF.

This clonotype was counted ten times or more. The genes are TRBV7-9 and TRBJ2-3; D might be TRBD1 (5 bases). CDR3 length: 15 residues. Per germline, CDR1 SEHNR and CDR2 FQNEAQ (reference sequence). V lost 4 bases to trimming and J lost 4 bases, with 15 bases between them. The DNA of the CDR3 is TGTGCCAGCAGCTGGGTGATAGGGGCGGCAGATACGCAGTATTTT. This encodes CASSWVIGAADTQYF. Filled out from reference TRBV7-9 and TRBJ2-3, the complete variable domain reads DTGVSQNPRHKITKRGQNVTFRCDPISEHNRLYWYRQTLGQGPEFLTYFQNEAQLEKSRLLSDRFSAERPKGSFSTLEIQRTEQGDSAMYLCASSWVIGAADTQYFGPGTRLTVL.

This clonotype was picked up many times. The chain couples TRBV6-5 to TRBJ2-7; no clear D. Germline loops: CDR1 MNHEY, CDR2 SVGAGI. The V end lost 0 bases, the J end lost 6 bases, and 12 bases lay between the germline ends. The CDR3 totals 14 residues. The CDR3 sequence is CASSYSETLGEQYF. In nucleotides, the CDR3 is TGTGCCAGCAGTTACTCCGAGACCCTAGGCGAGCAGTACTTC.

By proportion, this clonotype is medium-sized. DNA for the CDR3: TGTGCCAGCGCATCCTCCTACAATGAGCAGTTCTTC. This sequence encodes CASASSYNEQFF. The chain employs TRBV11-2 and TRBJ2-1; unclear D gene. CDR3 size: 12 residues. Germline CDR1 reads SGHAT; CDR2 reads FQNNGV. The germline V and J ends were trimmed by 8 bases and 0 bases, with 5 bases remaining between them.

This clonotype was observed a few times. This chain joins TRBV27 and TRBJ2-5, with D perhaps matching TRBD2 (5 bases). The CDR3 length is 15 residues. CDR1 MNHEY and CDR2 SMNVEV come from the germline V gene (reference sequence). V lost 6 bases and J 2 bases, leaving 16 bases between the germline ends. The CDR3 sequence is CASRTYGGMQETQYF. The CDR3 bases are TGTGCCAGCAGAACATACGGAGGAATGCAAGAGACCCAGTACTTC.

This clonotype showed up many times. The chain is built from TRBV12-3 or TRBV12-4 and TRBJ1-4, with D maybe TRBD1 (6 bases). This CDR3 is 15 amino acids long. Between the trimmed V and J ends, which lost 6 bases and 3 bases, there was a span of 14 bases. CDR3 bases: TGTGCCAGCAGCGTTCGGGGGGCACCTAATGAAAAACTGTTTTTT. This gives the protein CASSVRGAPNEKLFF.

This clonotype was found many times. The V call is TRBV7-6, the J call TRBJ2-3; D unresolved. This CDR3 is 17 amino acids long. CDR1 SGHVS and CDR2 FNYEAQ come from the germline V gene. V was trimmed by 0 bases and J by 6 bases, leaving 19 bases between them. This CDR3 is CASSLAFGNSGYDTQYF. CDR3 DNA sequence: TGTGCCAGCAGCTTAGCCTTCGGAAATAGTGGGTATGATACGCAGTATTTT.

The table lists this clonotype with many counts. J is TRBJ1-2 and V is TRBV28; maybe TRBD1 (5 bases). Trimming cost V 7 bases and J 9 bases, with 21 bases left between them. CDR3 length: 14 amino acids. Germline V gene sequence: CDR1 MDHEN, CDR2 SYDVKM. CDR3 bases: TGTGCCAGCACCACCTGGGGAGGGACTCCAAGCTACACCTTC. This codes for CASTTWGGTPSYTF.

This clonotype was observed a few times. This rearrangement joins TRBV7-2 to TRBJ1-2; tentatively, D is TRBD1 (6 bases). This CDR3 is built from 15 residues. Trimming removed 1 base at V and 8 bases at J, with 17 bases between. The germline CDR1 and CDR2 sequences are SGHTA and FQGNSA. CDR3 protein: CASSLEFEGVGGYTF. For the CDR3, the DNA is TGTGCCAGCAGCTTAGAATTTGAGGGGGTGGGCGGCTACACCTTC.

This chain uses TRBV25-1 with TRBJ1-6; no definite D call. Trimming left V 4 bases short and J 0 bases short, with 13 bases between. This CDR3 is 17 amino acids long. Germline V gives CDR1 MGHDK, CDR2 SYGVNS. The CDR3, as DNA: TGTGCCAGCAGTGGAGGACTTACCAGCTCCTATAATTCACCCCTCCACTTT. As protein: CASSGGLTSSYNSPLHF.

The chain joins TRBV12-3 or TRBV12-4 to TRBJ2-3; 8 positions agree with TRBD2. V was pared by 6 bases and J by 3 bases, with 11 bases of the junction left unmatched. The CDR3 covers 16 residues. CDR3 DNA: TGTGCCAGCAGCGAATCCCCGGGGGGGACTACAGATACGCAGTATTTT. Its translation is CASSESPGGTTDTQYF.

This clonotype was seen at least ten times. This chain links TRBV10-3 with TRBJ2-2; TRBD2 agrees at 10 bases. After removal of 4 bases from V and 7 bases from J, the junction contained 6 bases not matched to a gene. Germline CDR1 ENHRY, CDR2 SYGVKD. The CDR3 extends over 15 amino acids. CDR3 protein: CAISASSGRGGELFF. The CDR3 bases are TGTGCCATCAGTGCTTCTAGCGGGAGAGGCGGGGAGCTGTTTTTT.

This clonotype came up many times. The genes are TRBV5-8 and TRBJ2-2; D is unresolved. The CDR3 length is 14 residues. In germline, CDR1 is SGHTS, CDR2 YDEGEE. The V end was cut by 4 bases, the J end by 2 bases, with 9 bases between. DNA of the CDR3: TGTGCCAGCAGCCGAATTAGAAACACCGGGGAGCTGTTTTTT. Amino acid sequence: CASSRIRNTGELFF. Full variable domain (remainder filled in from reference TRBV5-8 and TRBJ2-2): EAGVTQSPTHLIKTRGQQATLRCSPISGHTSVYWYQQALGLGLQFLLWYDEGEERNRGNFPPRFSGRQFPNYSSELNVNALELEDSALYLCASSRIRNTGELFFGEGSRLTVL.

This clonotype was detected many times. The rearrangement joins TRBV27 to TRBJ2-5, with a weak D call TRBD2 (5 bases). Germline CDR1 reads MNHEY; CDR2 reads SMNVEV (reference sequence). CDR3 size: 16 residues. Trimming took off 0 bases at V and 6 bases at J, with 17 bases between the two ends. The CDR3 bases are TGTGCCAGCAGTTTATCAGGTTCCAGATCGGGGAAGACCCAGTACTTC. This sequence encodes CASSLSGSRSGKTQYF.

This clonotype was seen at least ten times. CDR3 amino acids: CASSFLTGSTEAFF. The CDR3 nucleotides read TGTGCCAGCAGTTTCCTGACAGGGAGCACTGAAGCTTTCTTT. The rearrangement uses TRBV6-5 and TRBJ1-1; 7 positions match TRBD1. The CDR3 loop spans 14 amino acids. V shed 4 bases, J shed 4 bases, and the junction held 6 bases outside the gene matches. Germline assignment: CDR1 MNHEY and CDR2 SVGAGI.

This clonotype has at least ten counts. This chain joins TRBV6-1 and TRBJ2-5, with 7 bases aligning to TRBD1. Trimming removed 10 bases from V and 0 bases from J; junction bases left unmatched: 14. This CDR3 is 16 amino acids long. The V gene's germline CDR1 is MNHNS and CDR2 SASEGT. In nucleotides, the CDR3 is TGTGCCATCGATGAGGGACAGCCCTCGTACCAAGAGACCCAGTACTTC. It codes for CAIDEGQPSYQETQYF.